This T cell receptor beta chain was sequenced for a study of OX40 agonist ivuxolimab in advanced cancers. Produced via immunoSEQ multiplex PCR; TCRdb's table is partial and in-frame only. The sample lists 72,000 or so clones; roughly 80% were seen once. The CDR3 is 15 amino acids. Germline lookup yields CDR1 SEHNR and CDR2 FQNEAQ (reference sequence). Trimming removed 4 bases at V and 2 bases at J, with 13 bases between. Source: CD4+ or CD8+ T cells sorted from blood, taken in a trial of the OX40 agonist ivuxolimab. The rearrangement links TRBV7-9 to TRBJ2-3; D perhaps matches TRBD2 (5 bases). The TCR sequence derives from an adult with an advanced solid tumor such as melanoma, head and neck, liver or kidney cancer. This CDR3 reads CASSSTSDPTDTQYF. The CDR3 coding sequence is TGTGCCAGCAGCTCCACTAGTGACCCCACAGATACGCAGTATTTT.